The 11 T cell receptor beta chains given below trace back to one sample, sequenced in a study of T cell changes during pregnancy in multiple sclerosis. Clones were read by immunoSEQ multiplex PCR, and TCRdb kept only the in-frame ones, dropping some. The table has over 35,000 clones, around 91% seen once. The material was CD4+ T cells from peripheral blood mononuclear cells, obtained in the second trimester of pregnancy. These TCRs come from a female donor in good health, enrolled as a control in a pregnancy study.

The rearrangement joins TRBV29-1 to TRBJ2-5; 7 bases are shared with TRBD2. The end of the DNA aligns better with TRBJ2-7, so the J call may be wrong. The length of the CDR3 is 12 residues. The V gene's germline CDR1 is SQVTM and CDR2 ANQGSEA. The CDR3 reads CSVLSGVYEQYF. Here the CDR3 DNA reads TGCAGCGTGCTAAGCGGGGTTTACGAGCAGTACTTC.

This sequence joins TRBV5-1 and TRBJ2-7; 8 bases agree with TRBD2. The CDR3 runs 13 residues. The V segment lost 4 bases and the J segment 6 bases; nucleotides outside the gene matches: 6. The germline V gene encodes CDR1 SGHRS and CDR2 YFSETQ. This CDR3 is CASSPTTSGEQYF. The CDR3 region has the DNA TGCGCCAGCAGCCCGACAACTAGCGGCGAGCAGTACTTC.

This rearrangement joins TRBV7-2 to TRBJ1-5; 8 nucleotides match TRBD1. The CDR3 covers 14 residues. The J segment lost 5 bases and the V segment lost 6 bases, leaving 6 bases of the junction unmatched. Per the germline V gene, CDR1 is SGHTA and CDR2 is FQGNSA. CDR3 protein: CASRLGQEYQPQHF. In nucleotides, the CDR3 is TGTGCCAGCAGATTGGGACAGGAGTATCAGCCCCAGCATTTT.

This chain uses TRBV6-5 with TRBJ2-1, with 8 bases matching TRBD1. The V segment lost 5 bases and the J segment 2 bases; nucleotides outside the gene matches: 2. This CDR3 has 14 residues. CDR1 and CDR2 (germline): MNHEY, SVGAGI. DNA for the CDR3: TGTGCCAGCAGTCGGGACAGGCCCTACAATGAGCAGTTCTTC. Its protein is CASSRDRPYNEQFF.

The sample holds one count of this clone. This chain joins TRBV28 and TRBJ2-7; D unclear. From germline, CDR1 is MDHEN and CDR2 SYDVKM. Deletions cut 7 bases from V and 2 bases from J, with 12 bases between. This CDR3 has 13 amino acids. The CDR3 reads CASNGAETYEQYF. In DNA, the CDR3 is TGTGCCAGCAATGGTGCGGAGACCTACGAGCAGTACTTC.

This sequence joins TRBV12-5 and TRBJ1-6; D not certain. The germline V and J ends were trimmed by 1 base and 7 bases, with 5 bases remaining between them. Per germline, CDR1 LGHNT and CDR2 FRNRAP. The CDR3 is made up of 13 amino acids. The CDR3: CASGLEPNSPLHF. CDR3 bases: TGTGCTAGTGGTTTGGAGCCAAATTCACCCCTCCACTTT.

This clone came up once. The chain couples TRBV27 to TRBJ2-7; TRBD2 matches 7 bases. The CDR3 is 15 amino acids. The V and J ends lost 5 bases and 5 bases, in that order; junction bases with no gene match: 12. Per the germline V gene, CDR1 is MNHEY and CDR2 is SMNVEV (reference sequence). The CDR3 region has the DNA TGTGCCAGCAGTCCACCTCCGGCGGGAGTCCACGAGCAGTACTTC. It specifies CASSPPPAGVHEQYF.

V is TRBV29-1 and J is TRBJ2-7, with a possible D match to TRBD2 (5 bases). V lost 6 bases and J 2 bases, leaving 17 bases between the germline ends. Germline V gene sequence: CDR1 SQVTM, CDR2 ANQGSEA. The CDR3 has 14 residues. CDR3 region: CSVRLGLHAYEQYF. In DNA form, the CDR3 reads TGCAGCGTACGACTTGGACTCCACGCCTACGAGCAGTACTTC.

The chain is built from TRBV5-1 and TRBJ2-2; 8 bases match TRBD1. Germline CDR1 SGHRS, CDR2 YFSETQ. The ends lost 2 bases at V and 5 bases at J; junction bases unmatched: 8. The CDR3 spans 16 residues. The DNA of the CDR3 is TGCGCCAGCAGCTTTAGGGCAGGGGGCCCTACCGGGGAGCTGTTTTTT. It codes for CASSFRAGGPTGELFF.

V usage is TRBV28 and J usage is TRBJ1-4, with unresolved D. This CDR3 comprises 16 residues. The ends were cut back, 4 bases at V and 0 bases at J, with 12 bases in the middle. The germline V gene encodes CDR1 MDHEN and CDR2 SYDVKM. The CDR3 reads CASSWEPPATNEKLFF. The CDR3 DNA sequence: TGTGCCAGCAGTTGGGAGCCACCTGCAACTAATGAAAAACTGTTTTTT.

V gene TRBV30 combines with J gene TRBJ2-7; weak D call: TRBD1 (6 bases). Trimming left V 1 base short and J 1 base short, with 11 bases between. The germline gives CDR1 GTSNPN, CDR2 SVGIG (reference sequence). This CDR3 comprises 14 residues. The CDR3 is CAWSGWDTSYEQYF. The DNA of the CDR3 is TGTGCCTGGAGTGGGTGGGACACTTCCTACGAGCAGTACTTC. The full variable domain, in which reference TRBV30 and TRBJ2-7 provide the parts outside the CDR3, is SQTIHQWPATLVQPVGSPLSLECTVEGTSNPNLYWYRQAAGRGLQLLFYSVGIGQISSEVPQNLSASRPQDRQFILSSKKLLLSDSGFYLCAWSGWDTSYEQYFGPGTRLTVT.